Shown below are 20 T cell receptor beta chains from a single sample sequenced in a study of blood T cell repertoires in COVID-19. TCRdb's copy holds only in-frame clones and misses some; the assay was immunoSEQ multiplex PCR. The data contain just under 65,000 clones, around 80% of them singletons. Material for sequencing was peripheral blood. These receptors came from a man between 60 and 70 years old with COVID-19, enrolled during active disease.

The chain links TRBV9 to TRBJ1-6; 7 nucleotides agree with TRBD1. The V segment lost 0 bases and the J segment 9 bases; nucleotides outside the gene matches: 6. This CDR3 comprises 15 residues. CDR1 and CDR2 from the germline V gene are SGDLS and YYNGEE. The CDR3: CASSVASRQGSPLHF. CDR3 bases: TGTGCCAGCAGCGTAGCCTCCAGACAGGGTTCACCCCTCCACTTT.

This clone has only a few counts. The chain has TRBV5-1 and TRBJ2-1; 10 bases agree with TRBD2. The CDR3 is 14 residues long. The germline V gene encodes CDR1 SGHRS and CDR2 YFSETQ. The V gene end was trimmed by 2 bases and the J gene end by 9 bases; junction bases not matched to a gene: 5. The CDR3 here is CASSLSGRVVEQFF. The CDR3 DNA reads TGCGCCAGCAGCTTAAGCGGGAGGGTGGTTGAGCAGTTCTTC.

This clone was counted a few times. The genes are TRBV25-1 and TRBJ2-7; possible D gene TRBD2, 6 bases. This CDR3 has 15 amino acids. Trimming removed 2 bases at V and 5 bases at J, with 16 bases between. Germline assignment: CDR1 MGHDK and CDR2 SYGVNS. The CDR3: CASSERGGRRNEQYF. Here the CDR3 DNA reads TGTGCCAGCAGTGAAAGGGGTGGGAGGCGCAACGAGCAGTACTTC.

The chain recombines TRBV19 with TRBJ2-3, with 8 nucleotides matching TRBD2. The CDR3 consists of 16 residues. Germline CDR1 LNHDA, CDR2 SQIVND (reference sequence). The junction had 7 bases not matched to a gene; V was cut back by 3 bases and J by 2 bases. For the CDR3, the DNA is TGTGCCAGTAGTATCAGGGCGGGAGGCCCCACAGATACGCAGTATTTT. This translates into CASSIRAGGPTDTQYF.

V gene TRBV5-4 combines with J gene TRBJ2-7, with D possibly matching TRBD1 (5 bases). V was clipped by 2 bases and J by 6 bases, with 12 bases between them. The CDR3 runs to 13 residues. The germline gives CDR1 SGHNT, CDR2 YYREEE (reference sequence). The CDR3 DNA is TGTGCCAGCAGCTTTCGACAGACAAGCGAGCAGTACTTC. This sequence encodes CASSFRQTSEQYF.

The V call is TRBV9, the J call TRBJ2-2; tentatively, D is TRBD1 (5 bases). V lost 0 bases and J lost 4, with 10 bases in between. Germline CDR1 SGDLS, CDR2 YYNGEE. The CDR3 spans 15 residues. The CDR3 DNA reads as TGTGCCAGCAGCGTAGTGCAGGGTATCACCGGGGAGCTGTTTTTT. This translates into CASSVVQGITGELFF.

The rearrangement links TRBV30 to TRBJ2-1, with 8 bases identical to TRBD2. CDR3 length: 14 amino acids. The germline V gene encodes CDR1 GTSNPN and CDR2 SVGIG (reference sequence). V lost 2 bases to trimming and J lost 5 bases; unmatched junction nucleotides: 5. The CDR3 bases are TGTGCCTGGAGTCAAGCGGGGGAGGACAATGAGCAGTTCTTC. Translation gives CAWSQAGEDNEQFF.

The chain uses TRBV28 and TRBJ2-7, with 7 bases that match TRBD1. Germline V gene sequence: CDR1 MDHEN, CDR2 SYDVKM. V was pared by 6 bases and J by 3 bases, with 5 bases of the junction left unmatched. The CDR3 sequence is 13 residues long. The CDR3 spells CASSSYRGYEQYF. The CDR3 region has the DNA TGTGCCAGCAGCTCATACAGGGGCTACGAGCAGTACTTC.

This clone was counted only a few times. V and J are TRBV28 and TRBJ2-1; maybe TRBD2 (5 bases). Deletions cut 10 bases from V and 0 bases from J, with 13 bases between. There are 14 residues in the CDR3. Germline lookup yields CDR1 MDHEN and CDR2 SYDVKM. CDR3 sequence reads: CAITRGGSYNEQFF. The CDR3 region has the DNA TGTGCCATAACCAGAGGAGGCTCCTACAATGAGCAGTTCTTC. Supplemented by reference TRBV28 and TRBJ2-1, the full variable domain reads DVKVTQSSRYLVKRTGEKVFLECVQDMDHENMFWYRQDPGLGLRLIYFSYDVKMKEKGDIPEGYSVSREKKERFSLILESASTNQTSMYLCAITRGGSYNEQFFGPGTRLTVL.

The J gene is TRBJ2-7, the V gene TRBV30; maybe TRBD1 (5 bases). Germline loops: CDR1 GTSNPN, CDR2 SVGIG (reference sequence). Trimming left V 7 bases short and J 2 bases short, with 12 bases between. The CDR3 contains 12 residues. CDR3 in amino acids: CAFTQGAYEQYF. Written as DNA, the CDR3 is TGTGCCTTTACGCAGGGCGCCTACGAGCAGTACTTC.

The V gene is TRBV4-1, the J gene TRBJ2-1, with 7 bases lining up with TRBD2. Germline-derived CDR1 and CDR2 are MGHRA and YSYEKL. CDR3 length equals 17 residues. V lost 2 bases, J lost 5 bases, and 12 bases stayed unmatched. The CDR3 DNA sequence: TGCGCCAGCAGCCAAAGGACTTGCGGGAGAAATAACAATGAGCAGTTCTTC. It is translated as CASSQRTCGRNNNEQFF.

The genes are TRBV20-1 and TRBJ2-7; possible D gene TRBD1, 6 bases. This CDR3 is built from 13 residues. Germline assignment: CDR1 DFQATT and CDR2 SNEGSKA (reference sequence). With 3 bases removed from V and 6 bases from J, the gap between germline ends came to 15 bases. The CDR3 reads CSASGLGQLEQYF. The CDR3 DNA follows: TGCAGTGCTAGTGGTCTTGGACAGCTCGAGCAGTACTTC.

The chain combines TRBV4-2 with TRBJ1-6; perhaps TRBD1 as D (5 bases). There are 12 residues in the CDR3. Germline values: CDR1 LGHNA, CDR2 YNFKEQ. The ends were cut back, 3 bases at V and 13 bases at J, with 10 bases in the middle. The CDR3 here is CASSHLDSPLHF. CDR3 coding DNA: TGTGCCAGCAGCCATCTCGACAGTCCCCTCCACTTT.

The chain is built from TRBV6-1 and TRBJ1-4, with TRBD1 matching over 12 bases. The ends lost 2 bases at V and 10 bases at J; junction bases unmatched: 8. The CDR3 runs 16 residues. The germline V gene encodes CDR1 MNHNS and CDR2 SASEGT. CDR3 bases: TGTGCCAGCAGTGAAAACCCCGGGACAGGGGGCGCAAAACTGTTTTTT. Translating it yields CASSENPGTGGAKLFF.

In its sample, this clone was seen a few times. The chain combines TRBV10-3 with TRBJ1-2; no reliable D call. Germline lookup yields CDR1 ENHRY and CDR2 SYGVKD. Trimming removed 5 bases from V and 0 bases from J, with 10 bases in between. The CDR3 runs to 14 residues. The CDR3 DNA is TGTGCCATCAGTAGTCAGGCTGCTAACTATGGCTACACCTTC. It specifies CAISSQAANYGYTF.

The chain is built from TRBV5-1 and TRBJ2-3; 7 bases align to TRBD1. The length of the CDR3 is 14 residues. Germline trimming cut 3 bases from V and 4 bases from J; bases unmatched to any gene: 5. The germline V gene encodes CDR1 SGHRS and CDR2 YFSETQ. This CDR3 is CASSSGQRADTQYF. As DNA, the CDR3 is TGCGCCAGCAGCTCGGGACAGAGGGCAGATACGCAGTATTTT.

The rearrangement joins TRBV7-2 to TRBJ2-2; 10 bases line up with TRBD2. Germline trimming cut 4 bases from V and 7 bases from J; bases unmatched to any gene: 12. This CDR3 is 17 amino acids long. Germline V gene lookup returns CDR1 SGHTA and CDR2 FQGNSA. The CDR3 region is CASSYYRLAGDNGELFF. The CDR3 DNA reads as TGTGCCAGCAGCTACTACCGGCTAGCGGGAGATAACGGGGAGCTGTTTTTT.

V usage is TRBV12-5 and J usage is TRBJ2-1, with D possibly TRBD2 on 6 matching bases. CDR1 LGHNT and CDR2 FRNRAP come from the germline V gene. The CDR3 has 11 amino acids. Trimming removed 3 bases from V and 9 bases from J, with 6 bases in between. The CDR3 spells CASGFGGEQFF. For the CDR3, the DNA is TGTGCTAGTGGTTTCGGGGGTGAGCAGTTCTTC.

This chain connects TRBV7-2 to TRBJ2-5; the D gene is possibly TRBD2 (6 bases). This CDR3 is built from 13 residues. Germline V gives CDR1 SGHTA, CDR2 FQGNSA. V was trimmed by 4 bases and J by 4 bases, leaving 10 bases between them. The chain's CDR3 is CASSWGRRETQYF. The CDR3 region has the DNA TGTGCCAGCAGCTGGGGGAGGCGAGAGACCCAGTACTTC. Using reference TRBV7-2 and TRBJ2-5 for the parts outside the CDR3, the full variable domain is GAGVSQSPSNKVTEKGKDVELRCDPISGHTALYWYRQSLGQGLEFLIYFQGNSAPDKSGLPSDRFSAERTGGSVSTLTIQRTQQEDSAVYLCASSWGRRETQYFGPGTRLLVL.

The chain uses TRBV20-1 and TRBJ2-2, with D perhaps matching TRBD2 (6 bases). V was pared by 3 bases and J by 0 bases, with 11 bases between. This CDR3 region has 15 residues. Germline lookup yields CDR1 DFQATT and CDR2 SNEGSKA (reference sequence). CDR3 loop: CSASRVAANTGELFF. The DNA of the CDR3 is TGCAGTGCTAGTAGAGTAGCGGCGAACACCGGGGAGCTGTTTTTT.